Below are 22 T cell receptor beta chains sequenced from a single sample in a study of spatial heterogeneity in lung cancer (dated by TCRdb to about 2019). This sample's time point label indicates: sample taken at primary tumor resection. For TCR sequencing, whole RNA was extracted from tumor and nontumor lung tissue, or from cryopreserved PBMC samples, and no cell sorting was done. Library preparation was by 5' RACE. Instrument on record: NextSeq 500. TCRdb trimmed public reads at Q25 via fastp, called clones via MiXCR and kept in-frame beta chains. Identical CDR3 proteins give one entry, which carries the most common genes and DNA. The sample data list 25,000 to 35,000 distinct CDR3 sequences, and about 8.8% of these were observed just once. The ten largest clones capture under 40% of the sample. Source: PBMCs, taken at surgery. The source of these receptors is a female donor with early-stage non-small cell lung cancer.

Many counts were recorded for this clonotype. The chain employs TRBV6-2 or TRBV6-3 and TRBJ2-7, with D maybe TRBD2 (6 bases). This CDR3 spans 14 amino acids. V lost 10 bases, J lost 4 bases, and 20 bases lay in between. From germline, CDR1 is MNHEY and CDR2 SVGEGT. CDR3 sequence (DNA): TGTGCCACCGCCCCCGCATGGAGGGAATACGAGCAGTACGTC. It is translated as CATAPAWREYEQYV.

This clonotype came up many times. The chain couples TRBV29-1 to TRBJ2-1; either TRBD1 or TRBD2 may fit D (5 bases each). Germline-derived CDR1 and CDR2 are SQVTM and ANQGSEA. The germline V and J ends were trimmed by 7 bases and 4 bases, with 8 bases remaining between them. The CDR3 is made up of 11 amino acids. The CDR3 DNA sequence: TGCAGCGGGGGGACGTACAATGAGCAGTTCTTC. It is translated as CSGGTYNEQFF.

This clonotype was counted a few times. V gene TRBV2 combines with J gene TRBJ2-2; D ambiguous. V was trimmed by 8 bases and J by 4 bases, leaving 11 bases between them. The CDR3 has 13 amino acids. Germline CDR1 is SNHLY and CDR2 is FYNNEI. The CDR3 protein is CASSIKSTGELFF. The DNA of the CDR3 is TGTGCCAGCTCGATAAAGAGCACCGGGGAGCTGTTTTTT.

The V and J genes are TRBV20-1 and TRBJ1-2, with D possibly matching TRBD1 (6 bases). The germline gives CDR1 DFQATT, CDR2 SNEGSKA (reference sequence). The V end was cut by 0 bases, the J end by 4 bases, with 12 bases between. CDR3 length: 14 amino acids. The CDR3 reads CSAREGGPSYGYTF. CDR3 coding DNA: TGCAGTGCTAGAGAGGGGGGCCCTTCCTATGGCTACACCTTC.

This clonotype was counted ten times or more. The V gene is TRBV29-1, the J gene TRBJ2-1, with 13 bases matching TRBD2. J gave up 5 bases and V 6 bases, and 7 bases lay outside the gene matches. The CDR3 runs to 15 residues. The germline V gene has CDR1 SQVTM and CDR2 ANQGSEA. The CDR3 DNA reads TGCAGCGTCGGCGGACTAGCGGGAGAGGACAATGAGCAGTTCTTC. As protein: CSVGGLAGEDNEQFF.

This clonotype showed up many times. The chain recombines TRBV12-3 or TRBV12-4 with TRBJ2-1; D gene unclear. V was cut by 8 bases and J by 0 bases, with 14 bases left in between. The CDR3 has 15 residues. DNA of the CDR3: TGTGCCAGCGGCTCCCGGCTGAGCTCCTACAATGAGCAGTTCTTC. This sequence encodes CASGSRLSSYNEQFF.

This clonotype was counted at least ten times. The chain employs TRBV5-6 and TRBJ2-1; weak D call: TRBD1 (5 bases). The V end lost 6 bases, the J end lost 4 bases, and 17 bases lay between the germline ends. CDR3 length: 15 amino acids. CDR1 and CDR2 from the germline V gene are SGHDT and YYEEEE. The CDR3 reads CASTQGVNSYNEQFF. The CDR3 nucleotides read TGTGCCAGCACCCAGGGCGTAAACTCATACAATGAGCAGTTCTTC.

With regard to this clonotype: It may be a read error: a sequence one base away is much more abundant. The chain employs TRBV7-9 and TRBJ1-5; D unclear. The CDR3 runs 14 residues. Per germline, CDR1 SEHNR and CDR2 FQNEAQ (reference sequence). CDR3 region: CASSLAYINQHQHF. The CDR3 region has the DNA TGTGCCAGCAGCTTAGCCTACATTAATCAGCACCAGCATTTT.

This clonotype came up many times. The chain joins TRBV13 to TRBJ1-5; D may be TRBD1 (6 bases). The CDR3 is 15 residues long. The V gene's germline CDR1 is PRHDT and CDR2 FYEKMQ (reference sequence). The V end was cut by 5 bases, the J end by 4 bases, with 15 bases between. In DNA form, the CDR3 reads TGTGCCAGCAGCGCCCGACAGGAGGGGAATCAGCCCCAGCATTTT. It is translated as CASSARQEGNQPQHF.

This chain connects TRBV12-3 or TRBV12-4 to TRBJ1-3; D is unresolved. This CDR3 has 15 residues. Trimming removed 1 base at V and 2 bases at J, with 9 bases between. The CDR3 bases are TGTGCCAGCAGTTTAGGACAATCAGCTGGAAACACCATATATTTT. Its protein product is CASSLGQSAGNTIYF.

V usage is TRBV12-3 or TRBV12-4 and J usage is TRBJ2-3, with D uncertain. This CDR3 contains 13 residues. V lost 3 bases and J lost 2, with 6 bases in between. CDR3 bases: TGTGCCAGCAGTTTCCCAACCACAGATACGCAGTATTTT. It encodes CASSFPTTDTQYF.

Only a few counts were recorded for this clonotype. V gene TRBV29-1 combines with J gene TRBJ2-7; a weak D match, TRBD1 (7 bases). V was shortened by 3 bases and J by 5 bases, with 14 bases between the two germline ends. The CDR3 has 13 residues. Germline V lookup: CDR1 SQVTM, CDR2 ANQGSEA. CDR3: CSVDRGRGDEQYF. The CDR3 nucleotides are TGCAGCGTTGACAGGGGCAGGGGGGACGAGCAGTACTTC.

At least ten counts were recorded for this clonotype. The chain joins TRBV7-3 to TRBJ2-5, with 7 bases identical to TRBD1. The length of the CDR3 is 14 residues. V gave up 0 bases and J gave up 5 bases; unmatched junction bases: 3. Germline loops: CDR1 SGHTA, CDR2 FQGTGA. Written as DNA, the CDR3 is TGTGCCAGCAGCTTAACAGGGGGCCGTGAGACCCAGTACTTC. It encodes CASSLTGGRETQYF.

J is TRBJ2-1 and V is TRBV29-1; 8 bases fit TRBD2. The CDR3 loop spans 14 amino acids. With 6 bases clipped from V and 7 bases from J, the junction kept 11 bases outside the gene matches. Germline V gene lookup returns CDR1 SQVTM and CDR2 ANQGSEA. Here the CDR3 DNA reads TGCAGCGTATCTAGCGGGCTGTATACTAATGAGCAGTTCTTC. It is translated as CSVSSGLYTNEQFF.

This clonotype was seen repeatedly, ten times or more. The chain recombines TRBV7-6 with TRBJ2-5, with D perhaps TRBD1 (6 bases). Germline CDR1 is SGHVS and CDR2 is FNYEAQ. The germline V and J ends were trimmed by 2 bases and 2 bases, with 15 bases remaining between them. This CDR3 has 16 amino acids. The CDR3 DNA is TGTGCCAGCAGCTTAAGAATAATGCAGGGGCAAGAGACCCAGTACTTC. Protein: CASSLRIMQGQETQYF.

This clonotype occurred a few times. CDR3 amino acids: CSVSGLIAGDSNQPQHF. CDR3 sequence (DNA): TGCAGTGTAAGCGGACTTATTGCAGGGGATAGCAATCAGCCCCAGCATTTT. V usage is TRBV20-1 and J usage is TRBJ1-5, with a weak D call TRBD1 (6 bases). Germline CDR1 is DFQATT and CDR2 is SNEGSKA (reference sequence). The CDR3 covers 17 residues. Trimming took off 7 bases at V and 0 bases at J, with 22 bases between the two ends.

This clonotype was seen at least ten times. The J gene is TRBJ2-6, the V gene TRBV20-1, with 12 bases identical to TRBD2. J gave up 0 bases and V 1 base, and 4 bases lay outside the gene matches. Germline V gene sequence: CDR1 DFQATT, CDR2 SNEGSKA (reference sequence). The CDR3 extends over 18 amino acids. CDR3 in amino acids: CSARGSSGRASGANVLTF. In nucleotides, the CDR3 is TGCAGTGCTAGAGGCTCTAGCGGGAGGGCCTCTGGGGCCAACGTCCTGACTTTC.

This clonotype was found many times. This chain links TRBV5-4 with TRBJ1-2; D unresolved. The germline gives CDR1 SGHNT, CDR2 YYREEE (reference sequence). This CDR3 has 17 residues. V lost 4 bases, J lost 0 bases, and 19 bases lay in between. This chain's CDR3 is CASSTNTAGLANYGYTF. The CDR3 bases are TGTGCCAGCAGCACGAACACAGCGGGGTTAGCTAACTATGGCTACACCTTC. The whole variable domain, filled in from reference TRBV5-4 and TRBJ1-2, reads ETGVTQSPTHLIKTRGQQVTLRCSSQSGHNTVSWYQQALGQGPQFIFQYYREEENGRGNFPPRFSGLQFPNYSSELNVNALELDDSALYLCASSTNTAGLANYGYTFGSGTRLTVV.

On this clonotype itself: With a much larger clone just one base away, this may be a read error. V and J are TRBV6-6 and TRBJ1-1; 7 bases fit TRBD1. Germline CDR1 and CDR2: MNHNY and SVGAGI (reference sequence). The CDR3 covers 12 residues. V lost 2 bases to trimming and J lost 9 bases; unmatched junction nucleotides: 3. The DNA of the CDR3 is TGTGCCAGCAGTTACGCGGGACAGAAAGCTTTCTTT. Translating gives CASSYAGQKAFF.

This clonotype has more than one count but fewer than ten. This chain joins TRBV18 and TRBJ1-2; 7 positions agree with TRBD1. CDR3 length: 15 amino acids. V shed 3 bases and J 4 bases; nucleotides not matched to a gene: 8. Germline values: CDR1 KGHSH, CDR2 LQKENI. CDR3 bases: TGTGCCAGCTCACCTAGTGACGGACAGGCCTATGGCTACACCTTC. This encodes CASSPSDGQAYGYTF.

This clonotype was recorded at least ten times. This rearrangement joins TRBV3-1 to TRBJ1-2; unclear D gene. Per germline, CDR1 LGHDT and CDR2 YNNKEL (reference sequence). CDR3 length: 14 amino acids. The V end was cut by 5 bases, the J end by 0 bases, with 10 bases between. DNA for the CDR3: TGTGCCAGCAGCTCAGAGGAATCTAACTATGGCTACACCTTC. Translated: CASSSEESNYGYTF. Together with reference TRBV3-1 and TRBJ1-2, the CDR3 gives the full variable domain: DTAVSQTPKYLVTQMGNDKSIKCEQNLGHDTMYWYKQDSKKFLKIMFSYNNKELIINETVPNRFSPKSPDKAHLNLHINSLELGDSAVYFCASSSEESNYGYTFGSGTRLTVV.

This clonotype occurred many times. The rearrangement links TRBV6-5 to TRBJ1-6; TRBD1 is a possible D gene (5 bases). This CDR3 has 16 residues. The V end lost 6 bases, the J end lost 0 bases, and 12 bases lay between the germline ends. From germline, CDR1 is MNHEY and CDR2 SVGAGI. CDR3 bases: TGTGCCAGCAGGGGGCCGGGGAGCTCCTATAATTCACCCCTCCACTTT. Its protein is CASRGPGSSYNSPLHF.